Sequencing of this T cell receptor beta chain was carried out in a study of T cells in Graves' hyperthyroidism and ophthalmopathy. V lost 2 bases and J lost 5, with 17 bases in between. Germline loops: CDR1 SGHRS, CDR2 YFSETQ. The CDR3 runs to 15 residues. It was RNA transcripts that yielded the amplified TCR beta CDR3 regions. Initially, a first-round RT-PCR of the TCR CDR3 employed the HTBI primer set. Each CDR3 protein is one row after TCRdb ran MiXCR on the multiplex PCR reads. In the table there are 500,000 to 700,000 distinct CDR3 sequences, 16% of which are singletons. The chain is built from TRBV5-1 and TRBJ2-7; the D gene is possibly TRBD2 (6 bases). The source is a woman in her late teens or twenties with Graves' hyperthyroidism. Sequenced input: blood. CDR3 region: CASSFMGTRGNEQYF. The CDR3 bases are TGCGCCAGCAGCTTCATGGGGACCCGGGGGAACGAGCAGTACTTC.